Sequencing of this T cell receptor beta chain was carried out in a study of OX40 agonist ivuxolimab in advanced cancers. Study-level findings and limits: Among the least clonally expanded were partial responders at 0.1-3.0 mg/kg. Clonal expansion by week 6 occurred in CD4+ and CD8+ blood T cells (at 0.1 to 3.0 mg/kg).

The data were produced by immunoSEQ multiplex PCR, yet TCRdb's version contains in-frame clones alone and is incomplete. The sample has about 22,000 clones; 70% to 90% are singletons. In this sample, this clone turned up a few times. Its antigen is currently unknown. Trimming at V came to 4 bases and at J to 4 bases, leaving 1 base not matched to a gene. CDR1 is LNHDA and CDR2 is SQIVND in the germline V gene (reference sequence). The CDR3 totals 14 residues. The specimen was CD4+ or CD8+ T cells sorted from blood, collected in a trial of the OX40 agonist ivuxolimab. The chain couples TRBV19 to TRBJ2-1; 10 positions match TRBD1. The sequence came from an adult with an advanced solid tumor such as melanoma, head and neck, liver or kidney cancer. CDR3 loop: CASSKGQGYNEQFF. As DNA, the CDR3 is TGTGCCAGTAGTAAGGGACAGGGGTACAATGAGCAGTTCTTC.